This T cell receptor (beta chain) originates from a study of blood T cell repertoires in COVID-19. Study-level information: Before being deemed recovered, Cohort 3 donors had two negative PCRs, clearance, or symptom resolution. COVID-19 samples from acute and convalescent phases originated in the United States, Italy and Spain. PBMCs, B-cell-depleted T cells, or T cells provided the cDNA or gDNA that made up the material.

This clone was seen only once. Allocation to cohorts depended on clinical history reported by the participants. The germline V gene has CDR1 SQVTM and CDR2 ANQGSEA. The CDR3 runs to 12 residues. Trimming removed 5 bases from V and 5 bases from J, with 12 bases in between. Sequenced by immunoSEQ multiplex PCR; TCRdb stores in-frame clones only, minus some. The table shows 150,000 to 200,000 clones, with 86% occurring only once. The specimen was PBMCs or T cells enriched from blood (not recorded which). This TCR was recovered from a woman between 35 and 50 years old in a cohort exposed to, infected with or recovered from COVID-19 (not recorded which). The chain joins TRBV29-1 to TRBJ2-5; weak D call: TRBD1 (6 bases). CDR3: CSVPTGWETQYF. The CDR3 bases are TGCAGCGTTCCTACAGGGTGGGAGACCCAGTACTTC.